A selection of T cell receptor beta chains follows, all from one sample in a study of T-cell reconstitution after alpha-beta-depleted transplantation in children. TCRdb re-called the PCR reads through MiXCR, storing one row per CDR3 protein. The table lists about a million distinct CDR3 sequences, under 30% of them singletons. Here the sequenced sample was PBMCs, mostly from graft donor cells, taken 360 days after TCRalphabeta/CD19-depleted stem cell transplant. Every receptor here comes from a boy under two years old who had a stem cell transplant for SCID, so the T cells may come from the graft donor. CDR3s leave out the opening cysteine and the closing phenylalanine or tryptophan.

V gene	J gene	CDR3 protein
TRBV29-1	TRBJ2-5	SVERQRETQY
TRBV20-1	TRBJ2-2	SASRGHSGDTGELF
TRBV4-1	TRBJ1-5	ASKRVGGDQPQH
TRBV5-1	TRBJ2-1	ASSSSTGPPGEQF
TRBV6-2/TRBV6-3	TRBJ2-6	ARTKRSGANVLT
TRBV4-2	TRBJ2-7	ASSQDPNYEQY
TRBV4-2	TRBJ2-7	ASSKEPRTPYEQY
TRBV4-2	TRBJ2-2	ASSQDRVGQNTGELF
TRBV5-1	TRBJ2-2	ASSSPSGGALVTGELF
TRBV4-1	TRBJ2-1	ASSQGQWSGEQF
TRBV27	TRBJ1-1	ASSWGWGTEAF
TRBV7-9	TRBJ1-6	ASSPRTGESPLH
TRBV25-1	TRBJ2-2	ASSVNLGTVNTGELF
TRBV6-1	TRBJ2-5	ASSPAGVQETQY
TRBV12-3/TRBV12-4	TRBJ2-7	ASSPGASRNEQY
TRBV11-1	TRBJ2-1	ASRGLGPSPNGEQF
TRBV29-1	TRBJ1-5	SAAVGMGEPQH
TRBV4-1	TRBJ1-1	ASSQPRTANTEAF
TRBV19	TRBJ1-5	VRENQPQH
TRBV10-3	TRBJ1-1	AISPGQGLLLTPEAF
TRBV4-3	TRBJ2-2	ASSQDTRHRTNTGELF
TRBV6-1	TRBJ2-1	ASRLGLAGIYNEQF
TRBV28	TRBJ2-7	ASYEKAGEQY
TRBV4-1	TRBJ1-3	ASSQEGGDSYSGNTIY
TRBV29-1	TRBJ2-1	SVVGEGIAYNEQF
TRBV20-1	TRBJ2-5	SARDLAPPVGETQY
TRBV4-3	TRBJ2-3	ASSQGGREPSTDTQY
TRBV9	TRBJ2-2	ASSVGSTGTGELF
TRBV7-2	TRBJ2-3	ASSYRMGLAATDTQY
TRBV3-1	TRBJ1-1	ASSRSGGATEAF
TRBV6-4	TRBJ1-5	ASSLDRVDNQPQH
TRBV19	TRBJ1-2	APDSHPEVDGYT
TRBV29-1	TRBJ2-5	SARRGPSETQY
TRBV10-3	TRBJ2-7	AIGGTGGTEQY
TRBV9	TRBJ2-7	ASSATLGGTRYEQY
TRBV4-1	TRBJ2-2	ASSQVGDSRTGELF
TRBV7-2	TRBJ2-7	ASSFGGGANEQY
TRBV15	TRBJ2-5	ATSRDLLRQETQY
TRBV4-1	TRBJ1-6	ASSHSGSYNSPLH
TRBV20-1	TRBJ1-1	SARSEGAHWNTEAF
TRBV6-1	TRBJ2-1	ASVVKQGTKTEQF
TRBV12-3/TRBV12-4	TRBJ1-6	ASSGGESRANSPLH
TRBV20-1	TRBJ2-1	SASPFGGGYNEQF
TRBV5-6	TRBJ1-5	ASSLTRASNQPQH
TRBV18	TRBJ2-2	ASSPWTGDTGELF
TRBV27	TRBJ2-7	ASSLLAGSGYEQY
TRBV10-1	TRBJ2-1	ASSERLAGWNEQF
TRBV5-1	TRBJ1-2	ASSNRDSNLYT
TRBV7-9	TRBJ2-4	ASSLVGGKNIQY
TRBV10-3	TRBJ2-3	AISEGRIPTDTQY
TRBV10-3	TRBJ1-1	AIKGNTEAF
TRBV20-1	TRBJ1-4	SARRDWTEKLF
TRBV12-3/TRBV12-4	TRBJ1-3	ASSFHSGNTIY
TRBV4-3	TRBJ1-2	ASSQREGDVLWGYT
TRBV12-3/TRBV12-4	TRBJ2-3	ASRADRAEDTQY
TRBV2	TRBJ2-7	ASTPTSGPYEQY
TRBV29-1	TRBJ2-1	SVGGGAYNEQF